The T cell receptor (beta chain) under discussion was sequenced for a study of T cell clonality in common variable immunodeficiency. This table comes from immunoSEQ multiplex PCR, and its TCRdb copy is limited to in-frame clones, with some not included. This repertoire holds some 40,000 clones, and none appear only once. Many counts were recorded for this clone. The DNA ends 3 residues before the CDR3 does, and the rest of the CDR3 is filled in from the germline J gene. V trimming: 7 bases; J trimming: 0 bases; junction bases outside the gene matches: 5. Germline V gives CDR1 LNHDA, CDR2 SQIVND (reference sequence). The CDR3 covers 14 residues.

The sample taken for sequencing was peripheral blood mononuclear cells. The TCR comes from a person aged 18 to 75 in good health. The chain employs TRBV19 and TRBJ1-1, with 7 nucleotides matching TRBD1. The DNA read from the CDR3 is TGTGCCAGTATACCGACAGGGCTGAACACTGAA. Translated, it gives CASIPTGLNTE. The entire CDR3 sequence reads CASIPTGLNTEAFF.